These 9 T cell receptor beta chains originate from one sample sequenced in a study of blood T cell repertoires in COVID-19. The assay was immunoSEQ multiplex PCR, and TCRdb's table has in-frame clones only and misses some. The table lists fewer than 300,000 clones, around 87% of them singletons, with over 1.2% in the top ten. The specimen was peripheral blood. Receptor source: a woman in her 40s who had recovered from COVID-19.

The CDR3 here is CASSSSAGQGHGDYTF. The DNA for the CDR3 is TGTGCCAGCAGCTCTTCAGCGGGACAGGGACACGGAGACTACACCTTC. The V and J genes are TRBV7-9 and TRBJ1-2; 9 nucleotides align to TRBD1. Germline CDR1 SEHNR, CDR2 FQNEAQ (reference sequence). The CDR3 consists of 16 residues. V gave up 4 bases and J gave up 10 bases; unmatched junction bases: 16.

J is TRBJ2-6 and V is TRBV4-3; perhaps TRBD2 as D (5 bases). The V gene's germline CDR1 is LGHNA and CDR2 YSLEER. CDR3 length: 17 residues. Trimming shortened V by 0 bases and J by 4 bases, and 13 bases separated the two germline ends. The CDR3 sequence: CASSQERNGEGANVLTF. As DNA, the CDR3 is TGCGCCAGCAGCCAAGAGCGCAACGGGGAGGGGGCCAACGTCCTGACTTTC.

The chain carries TRBV5-1 and TRBJ2-3; 8 nucleotides agree with TRBD1. The germline V gene encodes CDR1 SGHRS and CDR2 YFSETQ. The CDR3 has 15 amino acids. The junction had 8 bases not matched to a gene; V was cut back by 4 bases and J by 4 bases. The CDR3 DNA follows: TGCGCCAGCAGCCCGGACAGGGCTGGGGCAGATACGCAGTATTTT. This translates into CASSPDRAGADTQYF.

This clone has more than one count but fewer than ten. The chain carries TRBV7-9 and TRBJ1-2; D is unclear. The CDR3 is 12 residues long. V lost 1 base and J 8 bases, leaving 8 bases between the germline ends. Germline V gene sequence: CDR1 SEHNR, CDR2 FQNEAQ (reference sequence). This chain's CDR3 is CASSLGRVGYTF. The CDR3, as DNA: TGTGCCAGCAGCTTAGGGAGGGTCGGCTACACCTTC.

The rearrangement uses TRBV11-2 and TRBJ1-2; no firm D call. This CDR3 comprises 13 residues. V lost 4 bases and J 4 bases, leaving 10 bases between the germline ends. CDR1 and CDR2 from the germline V gene are SGHAT and FQNNGV. CDR3 nucleotide sequence: TGTGCCAGCAGCTCAACGAGGATCTATGGCTACACCTTC. It encodes CASSSTRIYGYTF.

The CDR3 sequence is CASNQRPDGWEQYF. CDR3 coding DNA: TGTGCCAGCAACCAAAGGCCAGACGGGTGGGAGCAGTACTTC. The V and J genes are TRBV5-5 and TRBJ2-7; unclear D gene. There are 14 residues in the CDR3. Trimming shortened V by 6 bases and J by 7 bases, and 20 bases separated the two germline ends. The germline V gene encodes CDR1 SGHKS and CDR2 YYEKEE (reference sequence).

Notes on this clone: This sample includes further DNA sequences coding for the same CDR3. This chain uses TRBV2 with TRBJ1-1; 8 positions match TRBD1. This CDR3 has 13 residues. V lost 7 bases and J lost 5; bases outside the gene matches: 6. Per the germline V gene, CDR1 is SNHLY and CDR2 is FYNNEI. CDR3 protein: CASNLDRGTEAFF. CDR3 sequence (DNA): TGTGCCAGCAACCTTGACAGGGGAACTGAAGCTTTCTTT.

V usage is TRBV3-1 (or the pseudogene TRBV3-2) and J usage is TRBJ1-2, with D possibly being TRBD1 (5 bases). There are 12 residues in the CDR3. V was clipped by 0 bases and J by 14 bases, with 13 bases between them. In germline, CDR1 is LGHDT, CDR2 YNNKEL (reference sequence). The CDR3, as DNA: TGTGCCAGCAGCCAAGACGACCGGGACTCTACCTTC. It yields the protein CASSQDDRDSTF.

About this clone: The sample holds other DNA sequences that translate to the same CDR3. J is TRBJ1-2 and V is TRBV18; the match to TRBD1 covers 8 bases. The CDR3 loop spans 14 amino acids. Germline V gene data show CDR1 as KGHSH and CDR2 as LQKENI. The J segment lost 2 bases and the V segment lost 3 bases, leaving 2 bases of the junction unmatched. The CDR3 region has the DNA TGTGCCAGCTCACCCACAGGGGGGAACTATGGCTACACCTTC. Translating it yields CASSPTGGNYGYTF.